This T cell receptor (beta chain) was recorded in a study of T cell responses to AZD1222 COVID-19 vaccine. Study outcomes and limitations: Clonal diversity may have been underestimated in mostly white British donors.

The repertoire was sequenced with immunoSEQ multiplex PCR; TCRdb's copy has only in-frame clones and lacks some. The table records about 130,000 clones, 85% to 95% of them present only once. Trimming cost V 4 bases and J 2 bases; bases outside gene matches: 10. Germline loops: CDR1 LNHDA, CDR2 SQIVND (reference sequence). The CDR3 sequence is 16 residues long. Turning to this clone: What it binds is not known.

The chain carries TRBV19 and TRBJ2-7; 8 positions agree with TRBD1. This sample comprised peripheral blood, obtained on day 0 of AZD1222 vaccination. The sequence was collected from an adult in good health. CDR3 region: CASSRGDRGNPYEQYF. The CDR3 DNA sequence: TGTGCCAGTAGTAGGGGTGACAGGGGAAACCCCTACGAGCAGTACTTC.